This entry is about one TCR beta chain. What it recognizes is unknown. This entry comes from a study of T cells in localized non-small cell lung cancer. Broader study findings: The study found T cell clonality highest in uninvolved adjacent lung, above tumor.

Using immunoSEQ multiplex PCR, the repertoire was profiled, and TCRdb retains in-frame clones only, with some absent. The repertoire consists of fewer than 30,000 clones, with roughly 87% occurring once and the leading ten covering approximately 1%. The V gene lost 6 bases and the J gene lost 1 base, with 12 bases spanning the gap. The CDR3 loop spans 15 amino acids. Germline CDR1 reads MNHNY; CDR2 reads SVGAGI (reference sequence). This TCR was recovered from a woman aged 40-70 years with stage I lung adenocarcinoma. The chain couples TRBV6-6 to TRBJ2-2; D ambiguous. The source material was peripheral blood, sampled before any cancer treatment. The CDR3 nucleotides read TGTGCCAGCAGCCCTTCTCTAGAGAACACCGGGGAGCTGTTTTTT. Encoded protein: CASSPSLENTGELFF.